The 9 T cell receptor beta chains presented below share a single source sample, sequenced in a study of blood T cell repertoires in COVID-19. Only in-frame clones appear in the TCRdb table, and some are missing; sequencing was by immunoSEQ multiplex PCR. The data contain about 150,000 clones, over 80% of them singletons. The material sequenced was peripheral blood. These receptors were obtained from a man in his 70s who had recovered from COVID-19.

The V call is TRBV24-1, the J call TRBJ2-5; 8 positions agree with TRBD2. CDR3 length: 16 residues. CDR1 is KGHDR and CDR2 is SFDVKD in the germline V gene. Trimming removed 4 bases from V and 5 bases from J; junction bases left unmatched: 11. The CDR3 sequence: CATSDPRSGSGETQYF. The DNA of the CDR3 is TGTGCCACCAGTGACCCCCGAAGCGGGAGTGGGGAGACCCAGTACTTC.

This clone was detected only once. This chain links TRBV5-4 with TRBJ2-2; the D gene is possibly TRBD2 (5 bases). This CDR3 spans 16 amino acids. Germline V gene data show CDR1 as SGHNT and CDR2 as YYREEE (reference sequence). Trimming stripped 3 bases from V and 0 bases from J, with 12 bases between. The CDR3 here is CASSSAGVANTGELFF. Here the CDR3 DNA reads TGTGCCAGCAGCTCCGCGGGTGTAGCGAACACCGGGGAGCTGTTTTTT.

This chain uses TRBV12-5 with TRBJ2-7; D ambiguous. This CDR3 comprises 13 residues. The V end lost 2 bases, the J end lost 1 base, and 6 bases lay between the germline ends. Germline-derived CDR1 and CDR2 are LGHNT and FRNRAP. The CDR3 is CASGLYNSYEQYF. The CDR3 nucleotides are TGTGCTAGTGGTTTGTACAATTCCTACGAGCAGTACTTC.

The chain employs TRBV9 and TRBJ2-5, with 7 positions matching TRBD2. In germline, CDR1 is SGDLS, CDR2 YYNGEE. The CDR3 spans 14 residues. Trimming removed 2 bases from V and 5 bases from J; junction bases left unmatched: 6. The CDR3 is CASSVWGGMETQYF. CDR3 coding DNA: TGTGCCAGCAGCGTTTGGGGGGGAATGGAGACCCAGTACTTC.

The chain is built from TRBV5-1 and TRBJ1-1; 7 bases line up with TRBD1. Germline CDR1 SGHRS, CDR2 YFSETQ. This CDR3 spans 14 amino acids. V was pared by 4 bases and J by 0 bases, with 3 bases of the junction left unmatched. CDR3 amino acids: CASSTTGLNTEAFF. CDR3 bases: TGCGCCAGCAGCACGACAGGGTTGAACACTGAAGCTTTCTTT.

The rearrangement links TRBV5-1 to TRBJ1-1; no reliable D call. V was pared by 0 bases and J by 2 bases, with 11 bases between. Germline lookup yields CDR1 SGHRS and CDR2 YFSETQ. This CDR3 has 15 residues. CDR3 sequence (DNA): TGCGCCAGCAGCTTGGCAGAGACAACAAACACTGAAGCTTTCTTT. Protein: CASSLAETTNTEAFF.

This clone showed up just once. V gene TRBV4-1 combines with J gene TRBJ2-3; perhaps TRBD2 as D (6 bases). CDR3 length: 16 amino acids. The germline CDR1 and CDR2 sequences are MGHRA and YSYEKL. The V end lost 4 bases, the J end lost 4 bases, and 18 bases lay between the germline ends. CDR3: CASSRVGVGEADTQYF. In DNA form, the CDR3 reads TGCGCCAGCAGCCGGGTCGGCGTTGGGGAGGCAGATACGCAGTATTTT.

The V gene is TRBV5-1, the J gene TRBJ2-3, with 10 bases matching TRBD2. V was pared by 3 bases and J by 0 bases, with 4 bases of the junction left unmatched. There are 16 residues in the CDR3. Germline assignment: CDR1 SGHRS and CDR2 YFSETQ. The CDR3 is CASSSGTSESTDTQYF. The CDR3, as DNA: TGCGCCAGCAGCTCCGGGACTAGCGAGAGCACAGATACGCAGTATTTT.

J is TRBJ2-1 and V is TRBV10-3; 7 positions agree with TRBD1. CDR1 is ENHRY and CDR2 is SYGVKD in the germline V gene. The CDR3 runs to 15 residues. The trim removed 6 bases at V and 3 bases at J, leaving 8 bases unmatched. The CDR3 nucleotides read TGTGCCATCAGATTGACAGGGACCGACTACAATGAGCAGTTCTTC. Protein: CAIRLTGTDYNEQFF.